The 19 T cell receptor beta chains below come from one sample, sequenced in a study of CXCR3-negative and CXCR3-positive naive CD8 T cells. Study findings and constraints: For CXCR3-positive naive cells, TRB CDR3s were more hydrophobic than those of CXCR3-negative naive cells.

Their antigens are not known. The authors made the TRB cDNA libraries by 5' RACE using UMI labels. TCRdb processed the 5' RACE reads again and assigns one entry to each CDR3 protein, with no DNA. This specimen shows about 150,000 distinct CDR3 sequences; the ten leading clones hold nearly 0.5%. Sequenced sample: naive CXCR3+ CD8+ T cells from blood. Subset defined: CD45RO-CCR7+CD27+CD95- naive CD8+ T cells expressing CXCR3 (TNR3+). The receptors shown here come from a human donor in good health. Some clones in this sample may be carry-over from other donors' samples.

This chain joins TRBV5-1 and TRBJ2-1; TCRdb returns TRBD2, unconfirmable since there is no DNA. CDR3 size: 14 residues. Germline V gene lookup returns CDR1 SGHRS and CDR2 YFSETQ. The CDR3 spells CASSLLGGDNEQFF.

This chain connects TRBV5-4 to TRBJ2-2. This CDR3 has 14 amino acids. CDR1 SGHNT and CDR2 YYREEE come from the germline V gene (reference sequence). The CDR3 region is CASSYSPNTGELFF.

J is TRBJ1-1 and V is TRBV7-3; the D call of TRBD1 rests on TCRdb alone, since no DNA is present to check it. Looked up from germline, CDR1 is SGHTA and CDR2 is FQGTGA. The CDR3 has 14 residues. CDR3 protein: CASSSQGGGTEAFF.

V usage is TRBV7-8 and J usage is TRBJ2-1. The length of the CDR3 is 20 residues. From germline, CDR1 is SGHVS and CDR2 FQNEAQ. This chain's CDR3 is CASSLSRLSTSGRGYNEQFF.

This rearrangement joins TRBV4-3 to TRBJ2-1; checking the TCRdb D call of TRBD1 is not possible without DNA. The CDR3 has 16 amino acids. Germline values: CDR1 LGHNA, CDR2 YSLEER. The CDR3 spells CASSQDRGQIYNEQFF.

The chain employs TRBV5-1 and TRBJ2-7; TCRdb names TRBD1, which stays unverified in the absence of DNA. CDR3 length: 13 amino acids. Germline CDR1 reads SGHRS; CDR2 reads YFSETQ. CDR3 in amino acids: CASSFERGDEQYF. Full variable domain (remainder filled in from reference TRBV5-1 and TRBJ2-7): KAGVTQTPRYLIKTRGQQVTLSCSPISGHRSVSWYQQTPGQGLQFLFEYFSETQRNKGNFPGRFSGRQFSNSRSEMNVSTLELGDSALYLCASSFERGDEQYFGPGTRLTVT.

The rearrangement joins TRBV28 to TRBJ2-5; as DNA is missing, the TRBD2 call by TCRdb cannot be tested. The CDR3 runs 15 residues. Germline V gene sequence: CDR1 MDHEN, CDR2 SYDVKM. The CDR3 loop reads CASRSTLAGEETQYF.

J is TRBJ2-7 and V is TRBV29-1. Germline CDR1 and CDR2: SQVTM and ANQGSEA. CDR3 length: 13 residues. The CDR3 is CSVLDRGYYEQYF.

The chain combines TRBV13 with TRBJ1-5; the D call from TCRdb, TRBD1, cannot be confirmed without DNA. Germline CDR1 reads PRHDT; CDR2 reads FYEKMQ (reference sequence). The CDR3 consists of 15 residues. The CDR3: CASSLTGDIDQPQHF. Supplemented by reference TRBV13 and TRBJ1-5, the full variable domain reads AAGVIQSPRHLIKEKRETATLKCYPIPRHDTVYWYQQGPGQDPQFLISFYEKMQSDKGSIPDRFSAQQFSDYHSELNMSSLELGDSALYFCASSLTGDIDQPQHFGDGTRLSIL.

The genes are TRBV6-6 and TRBJ2-7; without DNA, the TCRdb call of TRBD1 cannot be checked. The CDR3 is made up of 15 amino acids. Germline loops: CDR1 MNHNY, CDR2 SVGAGI (reference sequence). The chain's CDR3 is CASSYSGQFSYEQYF.

This rearrangement joins TRBV29-1 to TRBJ2-1. The CDR3 has 13 residues. Germline lookup yields CDR1 SQVTM and CDR2 ANQGSEA. The CDR3 region is CSVDSRYGDEQFF.

The chain combines TRBV7-6 with TRBJ2-7; TCRdb outputs TRBD2, but without DNA this stays unchecked. This CDR3 has 18 residues. CDR1 and CDR2 from the germline V gene are SGHVS and FNYEAQ. The CDR3 loop reads CASSLMESVAGVAYEQYF.

The J gene is TRBJ2-6, the V gene TRBV15; TCRdb's assignment of TRBD1 cannot be checked, as there is no DNA. Germline CDR1 LNHNV, CDR2 YYDKDF (reference sequence). The CDR3 runs to 19 residues. CDR3 sequence reads: CATSRDRGTDTSGANVLTF. Variable domain in full (rest from reference TRBV15 and TRBJ2-6): DAMVIQNPRYQVTQFGKPVTLSCSQTLNHNVMYWYQQKSSQAPKLLFHYYDKDFNNEADTPDNFQSRRPNTSFCFLDIRSPGLGDTAMYLCATSRDRGTDTSGANVLTFGAGSRLTVL.

The chain recombines TRBV11-1 with TRBJ2-7. This CDR3 spans 14 amino acids. The germline gives CDR1 SGHAT, CDR2 FQDESV (reference sequence). This chain's CDR3 is CASSERLRPYEQYF. Full variable domain (rest looked up from reference TRBV11-1 and TRBJ2-7): EAEVAQSPRYKITEKSQAVAFWCDPISGHATLYWYRQILGQGPELLVQFQDESVVDDSQLPKDRFSAERLKGVDSTLKIQPAELGDSAMYLCASSERLRPYEQYFGPGTRLTVT.

This rearrangement joins TRBV10-3 to TRBJ1-1; TCRdb's D gene call, TRBD1, goes unchecked for lack of DNA. The CDR3 runs to 17 residues. The germline V gene encodes CDR1 ENHRY and CDR2 SYGVKD. The CDR3 spells CAVSESGWGGIITEAFF.

This chain links TRBV5-5 with TRBJ2-7; the TRBD1 assignment by TCRdb is unverifiable without DNA. The CDR3 covers 16 residues. Germline V lookup: CDR1 SGHKS, CDR2 YYEKEE (reference sequence). The CDR3 loop reads CASSLGWTGGEYEQYF.

The chain is built from TRBV7-9 and TRBJ2-5; the TCRdb D gene call, TRBD2, has no DNA to confirm it. The germline V gene encodes CDR1 SEHNR and CDR2 FQNEAQ (reference sequence). This CDR3 spans 16 amino acids. This CDR3 is CASSPPGLAGQETQYF.

This chain uses TRBV6-2 or TRBV6-3 with TRBJ2-7; TCRdb reports TRBD2, a call that lacks DNA to check it against. The CDR3 length is 13 residues. Germline values: CDR1 MNHEY, CDR2 SVGEGT. CDR3 region: CASSPASYYEQYF.

The chain uses TRBV7-9 and TRBJ2-1; the TCRdb call, TRBD2, lacks DNA for checking. Germline lookup yields CDR1 SEHNR and CDR2 FQNEAQ (reference sequence). CDR3 length equals 17 residues. CDR3 amino acids: CASLAGRENPFYNEQFF. The full variable domain, with the rest looked up from reference TRBV7-9 and TRBJ2-1, is DTGVSQNPRHKITKRGQNVTFRCDPISEHNRLYWYRQTLGQGPEFLTYFQNEAQLEKSRLLSDRFSAERPKGSFSTLEIQRTEQGDSAMYLCASLAGRENPFYNEQFFGPGTRLTVL.